What follows are 8 T cell receptor beta chains derived from one specimen sequenced in a study of radiation and T cells in renal cell carcinoma. The data were produced by immunoSEQ multiplex PCR, yet TCRdb's version contains in-frame clones alone and is incomplete. The repertoire holds fewer than 150,000 clones, with more than 70% as singletons. The sample's time point: blood 2 weeks post-SBRT. Treatment here: 15 Gy SBRT to primary tumor, nephrectomy 4 weeks later. The sample in question was blood, obtained from a patient whose treatment included radiotherapy and nephrectomy. All receptors derive from a woman in her seventies with renal cell carcinoma.

V usage is TRBV5-6 and J usage is TRBJ2-4; TRBD2 is a possible D gene (5 bases). This CDR3 has 15 residues. Germline loops: CDR1 SGHDT, CDR2 YYEEEE. The ends were cut back, 0 bases at V and 2 bases at J, with 9 bases in the middle. The CDR3: CASSLGTRTKNIQYF. CDR3 coding DNA: TGTGCCAGCAGCTTGGGGACTCGTACCAAAAACATTCAGTACTTC.

This chain uses TRBV7-9 with TRBJ1-5; D is unresolved. V lost 5 bases to trimming and J lost 3 bases, with 8 bases between them. This CDR3 region has 13 residues. The germline V gene has CDR1 SEHNR and CDR2 FQNEAQ (reference sequence). DNA of the CDR3: TGTGCCAGCAGCCCGTACACCAATCAGCCCCAGCATTTT. This translates into CASSPYTNQPQHF.

V and J are TRBV4-2 and TRBJ2-6, with TRBD1 identical over 9 bases. The V and J ends lost 2 bases and 0 bases, in that order; junction bases with no gene match: 8. This CDR3 has 19 amino acids. Per germline, CDR1 LGHNA and CDR2 YNFKEQ. The CDR3 spells CASSQPGQGLVSGANVLTF. The CDR3 bases are TGTGCCAGCAGCCAACCGGGACAGGGTTTAGTCTCTGGGGCCAACGTCCTGACTTTC.

The count of this clone is one. V usage is TRBV2 and J usage is TRBJ2-3; 7 positions match TRBD2. With 4 bases clipped from V and 5 bases from J, the junction kept 9 bases outside the gene matches. The CDR3 totals 15 residues. Per the germline V gene, CDR1 is SNHLY and CDR2 is FYNNEI. CDR3 nucleotide sequence: TGTGCCAGCAGTGCCGCGGGACTACCAAAAGATACGCAGTATTTT. Translating it yields CASSAAGLPKDTQYF. The full variable domain, its missing parts supplied by reference TRBV2 and TRBJ2-3, is EPEVTQTPSHQVTQMGQEVILRCVPISNHLYFYWYRQILGQKVEFLVSFYNNEISEKSEIFDDQFSVERPDGSNFTLKIRSTKLEDSAMYFCASSAAGLPKDTQYFGPGTRLTVL.

This chain uses TRBV19 with TRBJ1-3, with 8 bases identical to TRBD1. The CDR3 length is 14 residues. Trimming cost V 6 bases and J 2 bases; bases outside gene matches: 3. The V gene's germline CDR1 is LNHDA and CDR2 SQIVND (reference sequence). CDR3 region: CASSDRGAGNTIYF. CDR3 DNA sequence: TGTGCCAGTAGCGACAGGGGTGCTGGAAACACCATATATTTT.

The chain joins TRBV19 to TRBJ2-7; D is unresolved. The CDR3 contains 13 residues. Deletions cut 7 bases from V and 2 bases from J, with 12 bases between. Germline CDR1 LNHDA, CDR2 SQIVND (reference sequence). The CDR3 sequence: CASNPGPPYEQYF. The CDR3 DNA reads TGTGCCAGTAACCCGGGCCCACCCTACGAGCAGTACTTC.

J is TRBJ1-2 and V is TRBV7-9; 10 nucleotides align to TRBD1. The V and J ends lost 6 bases and 3 bases, in that order; junction bases with no gene match: 7. Looked up from germline, CDR1 is SEHNR and CDR2 is FQNEAQ (reference sequence). The CDR3 sequence is 15 residues long. DNA of the CDR3: TGTGCCAGCAGTGGAACCGGGACAGGGGACTATGGCTACACCTTC. This gives the protein CASSGTGTGDYGYTF.

This chain links TRBV6-1 with TRBJ1-2; TRBD1 is a possible D gene (6 bases). Germline values: CDR1 MNHNS, CDR2 SASEGT. The CDR3 is 15 residues long. Trimming cost V 3 bases and J 5 bases, with 16 bases left between them. The CDR3 nucleotides are TGTGCCAGCAGTGAGGGGCAGGGGTATTTGTATGGCTACACCTTC. The encoded protein is CASSEGQGYLYGYTF.